One and the same sample provided the 16 T cell receptor beta chains below, sequenced in a study of T cell repertoires in cytomegalovirus infection. These receptors' targets are unknown. One entry per CDR3 protein, called by TCRdb with MiXCR from the reads. Seen here are 450,000 to 550,000 distinct CDR3 sequences, 40% to 50% observed once, and the top ten hold 43%. The material sequenced was cultured PBMCs, taken from culture after CMV antigen stimulation. These receptors came from a human donor in good health (CMV status not recorded). Some clones in this sample may be carry-over from other donors' samples.

This chain joins TRBV18 and TRBJ2-7, with D uncertain. Germline V gene sequence: CDR1 KGHSH, CDR2 LQKENI. This CDR3 region has 13 residues. V was cut by 1 base and J by 3 bases, with 7 bases left in between. In DNA, the CDR3 is TGTGCCAGCTCACCACGGACCGACTACGAGCAGTACTTC. Its translation: CASSPRTDYEQYF.

The CDR3: CASRKRGREQPQHF. The CDR3 bases are TGTGCCAGCAGAAAAAGGGGCAGGGAGCAGCCCCAGCATTTT. This chain joins TRBV6-1 and TRBJ1-5, with D perhaps matching TRBD1 (5 bases). Looked up from germline, CDR1 is MNHNS and CDR2 is SASEGT. Trimming pared 6 bases from V and 7 bases from J, leaving 16 bases between. The length of the CDR3 is 14 residues.

The chain has TRBV12-3 or TRBV12-4 and TRBJ1-4; D is uncertain. The V and J ends lost 1 base and 8 bases respectively, with 14 bases between them. The CDR3 contains 15 residues. The CDR3 sequence is CASSLVSPAGEKLFF. The CDR3, as DNA: TGTGCCAGCAGTTTAGTGAGCCCCGCGGGGGAAAAACTGTTTTTT.

The chain is built from TRBV7-6 and TRBJ1-2; D possibly corresponds to TRBD1 (5 bases). CDR1 and CDR2 from the germline V gene are SGHVS and FNYEAQ. V was clipped by 4 bases and J by 4 bases, with 13 bases between them. The CDR3 runs to 14 residues. DNA of the CDR3: TGTGCCAGCAGCTGGGCCGGGGACGCCTATGGCTACACCTTC. Protein product: CASSWAGDAYGYTF.

The J gene is TRBJ2-3, the V gene TRBV7-9; D uncertain. This CDR3 has 15 amino acids. Germline V lookup: CDR1 SEHNR, CDR2 FQNEAQ (reference sequence). V lost 1 base and J lost 6, with 14 bases in between. CDR3 amino acids: CASSLDGNGWDTQYF. CDR3 bases: TGTGCCAGCAGCTTAGATGGCAATGGATGGGATACGCAGTATTTT.

Only a few counts were recorded for this clonotype. CDR3 bases: TGTGCCAGCAGAACCGGGACTAGCGGGAGCAGGGAGACCCAGTACTTC. Translated, it gives CASRTGTSGSRETQYF. This chain links TRBV6-2 or TRBV6-3 with TRBJ2-5; TRBD2 agrees at 14 bases. The CDR3 totals 16 residues. V gave up 6 bases and J gave up 5 bases; unmatched junction bases: 8. Germline CDR1 reads MNHEY; CDR2 reads SVGEGT.

This clonotype came up a few times. The chain has TRBV7-2 and TRBJ1-3; D is undetermined. The germline V gene encodes CDR1 SGHTA and CDR2 FQGNSA. V was shortened by 5 bases and J by 4 bases, with 6 bases between the two germline ends. There are 12 residues in the CDR3. The DNA for the CDR3 is TGTGCCAGCAGCCCCGCGGGAAACACCATATATTTT. This codes for CASSPAGNTIYF. Drawing the rest from reference TRBV7-2 and TRBJ1-3, the complete variable domain is GAGVSQSPSNKVTEKGKDVELRCDPISGHTALYWYRQSLGQGLEFLIYFQGNSAPDKSGLPSDRFSAERTGGSVSTLTIQRTQQEDSAVYLCASSPAGNTIYFGEGSWLTVV.

V gene TRBV25-1 combines with J gene TRBJ2-5; 7 bases agree with TRBD1. Germline V CDR1 and CDR2: MGHDK, SYGVNS. V lost 2 bases to trimming and J lost 1 base; unmatched junction nucleotides: 4. This CDR3 spans 15 amino acids. The CDR3: CASSEGWDSQETQYF. The CDR3 coding sequence is TGTGCCAGCAGTGAAGGCTGGGACAGCCAAGAGACCCAGTACTTC.

This clonotype has just one count. The rearrangement links TRBV7-8 to TRBJ2-5; D might be TRBD2 (5 bases). The germline V gene has CDR1 SGHVS and CDR2 FQNEAQ. This CDR3 comprises 13 residues. V was clipped by 5 bases and J by 4 bases, with 11 bases between them. CDR3 DNA: TGTGCCAGCAGCGCAGGACGGGGAGAGACCCAGTACTTC. Amino acids: CASSAGRGETQYF.

This clonotype showed up just a few times. The chain couples TRBV27 to TRBJ1-5, with a possible D match to TRBD1 (6 bases). The CDR3 runs 15 residues. The V end lost 5 bases, the J end lost 5 bases, and 16 bases lay between the germline ends. Germline loops: CDR1 MNHEY, CDR2 SMNVEV (reference sequence). CDR3 amino acids: CASSPWGLSDQPQHF. CDR3 DNA sequence: TGTGCCAGCAGTCCATGGGGGCTCTCCGATCAGCCCCAGCATTTT.

This sequence joins TRBV4-3 and TRBJ1-1; 9 bases are shared with TRBD1. This CDR3 comprises 15 residues. Germline V gives CDR1 LGHNA, CDR2 YSLEER. V lost 0 bases, J lost 6 bases, and 5 bases stayed unmatched. The CDR3 is CASSQEGQGFAEAFF. In DNA form, the CDR3 reads TGCGCCAGCAGCCAAGAGGGACAGGGATTCGCTGAAGCTTTCTTT.

The CDR3 spells CASSFRDRGNSPLHF. The CDR3 DNA is TGTGCCAGCAGTTTTAGGGACAGGGGTAATTCACCCCTCCACTTT. This chain uses TRBV28 with TRBJ1-6; 10 bases are a match to TRBD1. From germline, CDR1 is MDHEN and CDR2 SYDVKM. After removal of 3 bases from V and 6 bases from J, the junction contained 2 bases not matched to a gene. CDR3 length equals 15 residues. Based on the CDR3 plus reference TRBV28 and TRBJ1-6, the full variable domain is DVKVTQSSRYLVKRTGEKVFLECVQDMDHENMFWYRQDPGLGLRLIYFSYDVKMKEKGDIPEGYSVSREKKERFSLILESASTNQTSMYLCASSFRDRGNSPLHFGNGTRLTVT.

This clonotype was seen many times. V usage is TRBV7-2 and J usage is TRBJ2-7; TRBD2 aligns across 7 bases. The V and J ends lost 4 bases and 2 bases, in that order; junction bases with no gene match: 2. Looked up from germline, CDR1 is SGHTA and CDR2 is FQGNSA. The CDR3 totals 13 residues. CDR3 protein: CASSSGLAYEQYF. The CDR3 coding sequence is TGTGCCAGCAGCTCCGGACTAGCCTACGAGCAGTACTTC.

Many counts were recorded for this clonotype. The rearrangement links TRBV7-2 to TRBJ2-1; perhaps TRBD2 as D (5 bases). This CDR3 region has 14 residues. CDR1 and CDR2 (germline): SGHTA, FQGNSA. Trimming shortened V by 1 base and J by 9 bases, and 13 bases separated the two germline ends. CDR3 region: CASSLVLASGEQFF. The DNA of the CDR3 is TGTGCCAGCAGCTTAGTGCTAGCCTCAGGTGAGCAGTTCTTC.

CDR3 residues: CASKGGGPEKLFF. DNA of the CDR3: TGTGCCAGTAAGGGTGGAGGTCCGGAAAAACTGTTTTTT. V usage is TRBV2 and J usage is TRBJ1-4; D unclear. CDR1 is SNHLY and CDR2 is FYNNEI in the germline V gene. Trimming cost V 9 bases and J 8 bases, with 16 bases left between them. There are 13 residues in the CDR3.

This clonotype was counted a few times. The rearrangement uses TRBV6-2 or TRBV6-3 and TRBJ2-1; the D is unclear. Germline assignment: CDR1 MNHEY and CDR2 SVGEGT. With 8 bases removed from V and 10 bases from J, the gap between germline ends came to 9 bases. CDR3 length: 10 residues. The CDR3 DNA is TGTGCCAGCCCGTGGGCGGAGCAGTTCTTC. Protein: CASPWAEQFF.